The 17 T cell receptor beta chains below come from one sample, sequenced in a study of T cell responses to AZD1222 COVID-19 vaccine. This table comes from immunoSEQ multiplex PCR, and its TCRdb copy is limited to in-frame clones, with some not included. This sample yields about 200,000 clones, of which approximately 94% are seen a single time; 1.7% belongs to the top ten. The sequencing here drew on peripheral blood, taken 28 days after the second dose of the MenACWY control vaccine. The origin of the receptors is an adult who received the MenACWY meningococcal vaccine as a control.

This clone was recorded only once. The chain combines TRBV28 with TRBJ1-3; no definite D call. This CDR3 is 14 amino acids long. From germline, CDR1 is MDHEN and CDR2 SYDVKM. Trimming took 6 bases from V and 0 from J, leaving 9 bases between them. CDR3 coding DNA: TGTGCCAGCAGCCCGGCGCCCTCTGGAAACACCATATATTTT. Protein product: CASSPAPSGNTIYF.

The chain uses TRBV7-3 and TRBJ2-7; D ambiguous. Germline CDR1 is SGHTA and CDR2 is FQGTGA. V was clipped by 2 bases and J by 7 bases, with 12 bases between them. This CDR3 region has 13 residues. This CDR3 is CASSLGGFEEQYF. The CDR3 coding sequence is TGTGCCAGCAGCTTAGGTGGGTTTGAAGAGCAGTACTTC.

V and J are TRBV2 and TRBJ2-7; D is unclear. Trimming shortened V by 4 bases and J by 0 bases, and 10 bases separated the two germline ends. The CDR3 extends over 14 amino acids. Germline V gene data show CDR1 as SNHLY and CDR2 as FYNNEI. For the CDR3, the DNA is TGTGCCAGCAGTGTCTGGGCAGTCTCCTACGAGCAGTACTTC. This gives the protein CASSVWAVSYEQYF.

The chain joins TRBV28 to TRBJ1-2; D is ambiguous. The germline gives CDR1 MDHEN, CDR2 SYDVKM. The CDR3 loop spans 14 amino acids. Trimming shortened V by 5 bases and J by 3 bases, and 13 bases separated the two germline ends. The CDR3 region has the DNA TGTGCCAGCAGTACTACACAGACCCACTATGGCTACACCTTC. Residues: CASSTTQTHYGYTF.

The chain carries TRBV7-2 and TRBJ2-1, with 11 bases lining up with TRBD2. The CDR3 is 16 residues long. Germline lookup yields CDR1 SGHTA and CDR2 FQGNSA. Trimming removed 5 bases from V and 10 bases from J; junction bases left unmatched: 13. For the CDR3, the DNA is TGTGCCAGCAGCCCAAGACTAGCGGGGCCCCGTTGGGAGCAGTTCTTC. It translates to CASSPRLAGPRWEQFF.

The chain joins TRBV9 to TRBJ2-2; either TRBD1 or TRBD2 may fit D (6 bases each). This CDR3 has 18 residues. V lost 3 bases and J lost 0, with 18 bases in between. Per the germline V gene, CDR1 is SGDLS and CDR2 is YYNGEE. The CDR3 sequence is CASSGTSPGAANTGELFF. The CDR3 nucleotides are TGTGCCAGCAGCGGCACAAGTCCGGGGGCCGCGAACACCGGGGAGCTGTTTTTT.

The V call is TRBV29-1, the J call TRBJ2-5; D remains unclear. Trimming left V 6 bases short and J 2 bases short, with 13 bases between. This CDR3 region has 13 residues. Germline V gene data show CDR1 as SQVTM and CDR2 as ANQGSEA. CDR3 region: CSVARVGQETQYF. For the CDR3, the DNA is TGCAGCGTGGCCCGTGTGGGGCAAGAGACCCAGTACTTC.

This sequence joins TRBV28 and TRBJ2-3; 10 bases match TRBD2. V trimming: 2 bases; J trimming: 4 bases; junction bases outside the gene matches: 3. The CDR3 is 15 residues long. CDR1 is MDHEN, CDR2 SYDVKM, per germline. CDR3 bases: TGTGCCAGCAGTTTAGGGACTAGCGACCCAGATACGCAGTATTTT. Encoded protein: CASSLGTSDPDTQYF.

The V call is TRBV4-1, the J call TRBJ2-5; 15 positions agree with TRBD2. CDR3 length equals 16 residues. Germline V gives CDR1 MGHRA, CDR2 YSYEKL. V dropped 0 bases and J dropped 5; count of bases not matched to a gene: 1. The CDR3 is CASSQEGLAGGETQYF. CDR3 in DNA: TGCGCCAGCAGCCAAGAGGGACTAGCGGGGGGTGAGACCCAGTACTTC.

The V call is TRBV3-1 (or the pseudogene TRBV3-2), the J call TRBJ2-1; 7 bases agree with TRBD2. The J segment lost 6 bases and the V segment lost 2 bases, leaving 1 base of the junction unmatched. From germline, CDR1 is LGHDT and CDR2 YNNKEL (reference sequence). The CDR3 totals 13 residues. Here the CDR3 reads CASSQRTSNEQFF. CDR3 nucleotides: TGTGCCAGCAGCCAACGGACTAGCAATGAGCAGTTCTTC.

This chain connects TRBV9 to TRBJ1-5, with unresolved D. Germline V gene data show CDR1 as SGDLS and CDR2 as YYNGEE. Trimming took 0 bases from V and 0 from J, leaving 1 base between them. The CDR3 covers 13 residues. The CDR3 DNA is TGTGCCAGCAGCGTAGCTAGCAATCAGCCCCAGCATTTT. Its translation is CASSVASNQPQHF.

The V gene is TRBV19, the J gene TRBJ2-7; tentative D call: TRBD1 (5 bases). The germline gives CDR1 LNHDA, CDR2 SQIVND (reference sequence). Deletions cut 3 bases from V and 0 bases from J, with 9 bases between. This CDR3 contains 14 residues. CDR3: CASSMGQGSYEQYF. The DNA of the CDR3 is TGTGCCAGTAGTATGGGGCAGGGCTCCTACGAGCAGTACTTC.

With respect to this clone: The same CDR3 also results from other DNA sequences found in this sample. The J gene is TRBJ2-6, the V gene TRBV9, with no clear D. This CDR3 contains 19 residues. The germline V gene encodes CDR1 SGDLS and CDR2 YYNGEE. V lost 3 bases and J 1 base, leaving 20 bases between the germline ends. The CDR3 spells CASSDPTRISSSGANVLTF. In DNA, the CDR3 is TGTGCCAGCAGCGACCCTACGCGAATTTCTTCTTCTGGGGCCAACGTCCTGACTTTC.

The V call is TRBV27, the J call TRBJ2-7, with a tentative D call TRBD2 (5 bases). This CDR3 region has 17 residues. CDR1 is MNHEY, CDR2 SMNVEV, per germline (reference sequence). Trimming took 2 bases from V and 1 from J, leaving 18 bases between them. The CDR3: CASSLLGASSQSYEQYF. The CDR3 DNA reads as TGTGCCAGCAGTTTACTTGGCGCGTCTAGCCAATCCTACGAGCAGTACTTC.

The chain is built from TRBV5-4 and TRBJ2-3; TRBD2 agrees at 8 bases. The V segment lost 0 bases and the J segment 9 bases; nucleotides outside the gene matches: 9. The V gene's germline CDR1 is SGHNT and CDR2 YYREEE (reference sequence). There are 15 residues in the CDR3. CDR3 DNA sequence: TGTGCCAGCAGCTTGGCCGGGGGGGGCGTTGGGACGCAGTATTTT. Its translation is CASSLAGGGVGTQYF.

The chain recombines TRBV19 with TRBJ2-1; 14 bases align to TRBD2. Germline trimming cut 3 bases from V and 11 bases from J; bases unmatched to any gene: 6. The germline V gene has CDR1 LNHDA and CDR2 SQIVND (reference sequence). The CDR3 contains 15 residues. As DNA, the CDR3 is TGTGCCAGTAGTATGGGACTAGCGGGAGCCCTAAAGCAGTTCTTC. Translating gives CASSMGLAGALKQFF.

The chain recombines TRBV11-2 with TRBJ2-5; D not resolved. V lost 6 bases, J lost 5 bases, and 10 bases lay in between. This CDR3 comprises 12 residues. CDR1 is SGHAT, CDR2 FQNNGV, per germline. This CDR3 reads CASRLSQETQYF. In nucleotides, the CDR3 is TGTGCCAGCAGGTTATCTCAGGAGACCCAGTACTTC.